This T cell receptor (beta chain) was retrieved from a study of T cells in Graves' hyperthyroidism and ophthalmopathy. Study-level findings and limits: Most thyroid clonotypes expanded above 0.001 were also detected in blood.

The CDR3 regions of TCR beta were amplified from RNA transcripts. The primer set for the first-round RT-PCR of the TCR CDR3 was HTBI. TCRdb reanalysed the multiplex PCR reads using MiXCR and keeps one entry per CDR3 protein. The data contain about 500,000 distinct CDR3 sequences, around 43% of them singletons. This clonotype was seen repeatedly, ten times or more. Its antigen is still unknown. Germline lookup yields CDR1 ENHRY and CDR2 SYGVKD. The CDR3 has 15 residues. The V end was cut by 3 bases, the J end by 3 bases, with 12 bases between. Sequences were obtained from peripheral blood or thyroid tissue (not recorded which). This TCR was sampled from an adult woman with Graves' disease, either hyperthyroidism or ophthalmopathy (not recorded which). This chain uses TRBV10-3 with TRBJ1-5, with a tentative D call TRBD1 (5 bases). The CDR3 region is CAISDLVGTNQPQHF. The CDR3 nucleotides read TGTGCCATCAGTGACCTCGTGGGGACCAATCAGCCCCAGCATTTT.